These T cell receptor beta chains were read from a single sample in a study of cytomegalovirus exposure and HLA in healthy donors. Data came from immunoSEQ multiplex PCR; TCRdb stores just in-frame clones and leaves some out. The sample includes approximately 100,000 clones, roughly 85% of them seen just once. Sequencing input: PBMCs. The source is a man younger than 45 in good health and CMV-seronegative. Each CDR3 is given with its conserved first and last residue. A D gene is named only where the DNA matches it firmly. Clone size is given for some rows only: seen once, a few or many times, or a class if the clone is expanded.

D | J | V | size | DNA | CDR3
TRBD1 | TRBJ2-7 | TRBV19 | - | TGTGCCAGTAGCGACAGGGGCTACGAGCAGTACTTC | CASSDRGYEQYF
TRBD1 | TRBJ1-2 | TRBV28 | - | TGTGCCAGCAGATCATCACAGGGGGCCTATGGCTACACCTTC | CASRSSQGAYGYTF
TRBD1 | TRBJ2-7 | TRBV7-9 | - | TGTGCCAGCAGTTGGGACAGCTACGAGCAGTACTTC | CASSWDSYEQYF
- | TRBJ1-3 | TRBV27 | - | TGTGCCAGCAGTCAAGGGGGTGCGTGGGGAAACACCATATATTTT | CASSQGGAWGNTIYF
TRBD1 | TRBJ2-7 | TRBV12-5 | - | TGTGCTAGTGGTTTGATCCGGGACAGTTCCTACGAGCAGTACTTC | CASGLIRDSSYEQYF
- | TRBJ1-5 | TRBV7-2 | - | TGTGCCAGCAGCTTAAGGGGGAATCAGCCCCAGCATTTT | CASSLRGNQPQHF
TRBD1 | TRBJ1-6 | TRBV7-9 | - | TGTGCCAGCAGCGGAGGGGGCCAGGGGGCTTATCCTAAGGGTTCACCCCTCCACTTT | CASSGGGQGAYPKGSPLHF
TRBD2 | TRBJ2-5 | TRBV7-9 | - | TGTGCCAGCAGCTTCCGGGAGGGCCTGGAGACCCAGTACTTC | CASSFREGLETQYF
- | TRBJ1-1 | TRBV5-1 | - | TGCGCCAGCAGCTTGAGGCAGGGAGGCACTGAAGCTTTCTTT | CASSLRQGGTEAFF
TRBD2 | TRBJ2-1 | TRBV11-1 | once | TGTGCCAGCAGCTTTTTCCAGCGGGAGTGGGGTGAGCAGTTCTTC | CASSFFQREWGEQFF
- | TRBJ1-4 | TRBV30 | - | TGTGCCTGGAGTGTGTTCGGCTCCGGGGAAAAACTGTTTTTT | CAWSVFGSGEKLFF
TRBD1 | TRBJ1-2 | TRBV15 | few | TGTGCCACCAGCAGTCCAGGACAGGGTTTTTATGGCTACACCTTC | CATSSPGQGFYGYTF
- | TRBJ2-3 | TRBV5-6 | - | TGTGCCAGCAGCTTTTCGGCCGGGAGCACAGATACGCAGTATTTT | CASSFSAGSTDTQYF
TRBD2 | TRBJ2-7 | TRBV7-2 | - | TGTGCCAGCACCCTGACTAGCGGGGACTACAAGCAGTACTTC | CASTLTSGDYKQYF
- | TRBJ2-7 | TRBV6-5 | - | TGTGCCAGCAGTCTCCGAGTTGGCGAGCAGTACTTC | CASSLRVGEQYF
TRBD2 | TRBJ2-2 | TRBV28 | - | TGTGCCAGCAGTGCACTAGCGGGGGGGCACCGGGAGCTGTTTTTT | CASSALAGGHRELFF
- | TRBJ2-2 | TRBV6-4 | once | TGTGCCAGCAGTGACTCGAGTACCGGGGAGCTGTTTTTT | CASSDSSTGELFF
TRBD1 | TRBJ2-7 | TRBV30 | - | TGTGCCTGGAACACCGGGACAGGATCCTACGAGCAGTACTTC | CAWNTGTGSYEQYF
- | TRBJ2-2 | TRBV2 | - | TGTGCCACCACGATTCTAAACACCGGGGAGCTGTTTTTT | CATTILNTGELFF
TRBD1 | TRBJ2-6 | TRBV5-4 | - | TGTGCCAGCAGCCGGACAGGGATCGGGACCAACGTCCTGACTTTC | CASSRTGIGTNVLTF
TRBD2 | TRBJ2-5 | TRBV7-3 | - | TGTGCCAGCAGCCTAGCGGGAGGATTGGCAGAGACCCAGTACTTC | CASSLAGGLAETQYF
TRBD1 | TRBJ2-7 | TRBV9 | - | TGTGCCAGCAGCCCGGGGACAGCCCTCTACGAGCAGTACTTC | CASSPGTALYEQYF
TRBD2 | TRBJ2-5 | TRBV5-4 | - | TGTGCCAGCAGCCCACGGACTAGCGGAGAGACCCAGTACTTC | CASSPRTSGETQYF
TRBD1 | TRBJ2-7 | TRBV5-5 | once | TGTGCCAGCAGCTTCTCAGACAGGGGCTACGAGCAGTACTTC | CASSFSDRGYEQYF
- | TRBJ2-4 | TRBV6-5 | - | TGTGCCAGCAGCTCCGTAGCCAAAAACATTCAGTACTTC | CASSSVAKNIQYF
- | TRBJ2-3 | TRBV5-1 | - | TGCGCCAGCAGCTTGTACAGTACTAGCACAGATACGCAGTATTTT | CASSLYSTSTDTQYF
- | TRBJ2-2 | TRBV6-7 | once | TGTGCCAGCCGCAGAAGTCCAAAACACACCGGGGAGCTGTTTTTT | CASRRSPKHTGELFF
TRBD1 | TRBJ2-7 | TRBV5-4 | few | TGTGCCAGCAGCATTCGACAGGGAGCCTACGAGCAGTACTTC | CASSIRQGAYEQYF
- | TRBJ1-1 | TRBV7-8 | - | TGTGCCAGCAGCTTAGCTGCACAGGGATTCACTGAAGCTTTCTTT | CASSLAAQGFTEAFF
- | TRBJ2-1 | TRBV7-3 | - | TGTGCCAGCAGCCTGGACTCGACCCGACTTGAGCAGTTCTTC | CASSLDSTRLEQFF
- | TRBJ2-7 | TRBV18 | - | TGTGCCAGCTCCTACAGTAGTGCCTACGAGCAGTACTTC | CASSYSSAYEQYF
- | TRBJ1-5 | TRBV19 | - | TGTGCCAGTAGTCCCAGGACAACATATAGCAATCAGCCCCAGCATTTT | CASSPRTTYSNQPQHF
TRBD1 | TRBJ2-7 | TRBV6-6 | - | TGTGCCAGCAGACCAGGGGGCGATCTCGGCGAGCAGTACTTC | CASRPGGDLGEQYF
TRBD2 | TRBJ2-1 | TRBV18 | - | TGTGCCAGCTCACCTCCTAGCGGGGGCTTACAGAATGAGCAGTTCTTC | CASSPPSGGLQNEQFF
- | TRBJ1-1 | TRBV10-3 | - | TGTGCCATCAGTGAGGGAGCAGGGGTGTTCATGGTGGGCACTGAAGCTTTCTTT | CAISEGAGVFMVGTEAFF
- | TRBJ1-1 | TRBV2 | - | TGTGCCAGCAGGGCCGGGTCCCAGCTGGACACTGAAGCTTTCTTT | CASRAGSQLDTEAFF
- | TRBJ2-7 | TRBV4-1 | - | TGCGCCAGCAGCGGGTCTGGGGGGACCTCCTACGAGCAGTACTTC | CASSGSGGTSYEQYF
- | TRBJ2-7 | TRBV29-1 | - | TGCAGCGTTGAGGGGACTTTACCCGGTTCCTACGAGCAGTACTTC | CSVEGTLPGSYEQYF
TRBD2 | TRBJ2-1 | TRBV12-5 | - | TGTGCTAGTGGTACGGGACTAGAAGGTTACAATGAGCAGTTCTTC | CASGTGLEGYNEQFF
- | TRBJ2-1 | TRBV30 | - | TGTGCCTGGAGTGTAGGACAGGGAGGGTTGGATGAGCAGTTCTTC | CAWSVGQGGLDEQFF
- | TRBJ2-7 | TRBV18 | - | TGTGCCAGCTCACCCTTAACCAAGGGGTACGAGCAGTACTTC | CASSPLTKGYEQYF
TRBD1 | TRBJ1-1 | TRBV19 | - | TGTGCCAGCTCACAAACAGGGGACACTGAAGCTTTCTTT | CASSQTGDTEAFF
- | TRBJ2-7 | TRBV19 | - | TGTGCCAGTAGTATAACGGTTTGGTACGAGCAGTACTTC | CASSITVWYEQYF
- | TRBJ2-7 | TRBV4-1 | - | TGCGCCAGCAGCCAAGGCAGGGGTCGGGATGAGCAGTACTTC | CASSQGRGRDEQYF
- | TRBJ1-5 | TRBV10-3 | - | TGTGCCATCAGTGCGGGGTATAGCAATCAGCCCCAGCATTTT | CAISAGYSNQPQHF
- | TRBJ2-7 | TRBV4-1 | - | TGCGCCAGCAGCCAATCGACGGGAGTCGTTACCTACGAGCAGTACTTC | CASSQSTGVVTYEQYF
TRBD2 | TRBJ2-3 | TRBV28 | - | TGTGCCAGCAGTTTAGTCGTTAGCGGGAGCACAGATACGCAGTATTTT | CASSLVVSGSTDTQYF
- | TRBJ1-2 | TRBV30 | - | TGTGCCTGGGGGGCTCTACAGGGCCCCTATGGCTACACCTTC | CAWGALQGPYGYTF
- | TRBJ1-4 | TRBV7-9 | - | TGTGCCAGCAGCTCGGGGGAAGGTAATGAAAAACTGTTTTTT | CASSSGEGNEKLFF
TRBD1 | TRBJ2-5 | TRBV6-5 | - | TGTGTCACCCGGACAGGGGTCTCCGAGACCCAGTACTTC | CVTRTGVSETQYF
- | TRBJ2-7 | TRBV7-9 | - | TGTGCCAGCAGCTTAGCTCGGGTCGGGAGCTCCTACGAGCAGTACTTC | CASSLARVGSSYEQYF
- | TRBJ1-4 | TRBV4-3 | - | TGCGCCAGCAGCCAGGATAGGCCCGGGTACGGGGAAAAACTGTTTTTT | CASSQDRPGYGEKLFF
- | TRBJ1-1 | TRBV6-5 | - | TGTGCCAGCAGGGTCAGGGTGCTGAACACTGAAGCTTTCTTT | CASRVRVLNTEAFF
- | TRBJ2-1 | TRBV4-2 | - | TGTGCCAGCAGCCAAGGCATTAGCAGGGACAATGAGCAGTTCTTC | CASSQGISRDNEQFF